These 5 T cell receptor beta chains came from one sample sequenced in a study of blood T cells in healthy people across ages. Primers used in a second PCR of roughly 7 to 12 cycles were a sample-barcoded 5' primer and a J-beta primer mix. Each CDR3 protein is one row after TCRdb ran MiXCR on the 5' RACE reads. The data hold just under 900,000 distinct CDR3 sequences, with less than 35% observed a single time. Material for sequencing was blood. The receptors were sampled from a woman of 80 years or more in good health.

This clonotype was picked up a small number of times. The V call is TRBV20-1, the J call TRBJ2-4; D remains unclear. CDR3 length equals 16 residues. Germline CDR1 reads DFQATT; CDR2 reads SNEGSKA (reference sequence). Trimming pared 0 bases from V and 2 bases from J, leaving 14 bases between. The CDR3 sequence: CSARDPKAGSKNIQYF. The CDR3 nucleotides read TGCAGTGCTAGAGACCCCAAGGCTGGGTCCAAAAACATTCAGTACTTC.

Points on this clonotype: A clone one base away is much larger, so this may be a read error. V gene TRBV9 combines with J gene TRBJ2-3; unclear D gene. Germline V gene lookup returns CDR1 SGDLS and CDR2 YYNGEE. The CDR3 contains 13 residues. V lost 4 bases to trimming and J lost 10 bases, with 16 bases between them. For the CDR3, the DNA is TGTGCCAGCAGCCCCGGTGCGGCGGATGCGCAGTATTTT. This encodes CASSPGAADAQYF.

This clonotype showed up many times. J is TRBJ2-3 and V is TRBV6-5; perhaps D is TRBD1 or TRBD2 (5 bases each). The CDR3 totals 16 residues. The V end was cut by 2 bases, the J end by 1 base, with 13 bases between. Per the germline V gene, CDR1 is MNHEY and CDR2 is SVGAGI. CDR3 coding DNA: TGTGCCAGCAGTTACCGAGGGGAGTGGGGCACAGATACGCAGTATTTT. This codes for CASSYRGEWGTDTQYF.

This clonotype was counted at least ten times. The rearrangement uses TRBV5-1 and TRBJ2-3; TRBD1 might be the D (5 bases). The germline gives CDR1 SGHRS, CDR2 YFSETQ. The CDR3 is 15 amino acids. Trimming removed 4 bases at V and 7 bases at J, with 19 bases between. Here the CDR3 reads CASSMATATVNTQYF. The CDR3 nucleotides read TGCGCCAGCAGCATGGCGACAGCTACAGTCAATACGCAGTATTTT.

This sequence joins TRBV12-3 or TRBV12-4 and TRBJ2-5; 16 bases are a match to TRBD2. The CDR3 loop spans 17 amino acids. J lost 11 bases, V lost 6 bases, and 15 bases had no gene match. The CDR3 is CASRGLAGGTLYNEQYF. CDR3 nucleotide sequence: TGTGCCAGCAGGGGACTAGCGGGGGGGACCCTCTACAATGAGCAGTACTTC.